The clone carrying this T cell receptor (beta chain) occurred once. The sample originates from a study of blood T cell repertoires in COVID-19. V lost 9 bases to trimming and J lost 0 bases, with 14 bases between them. Germline CDR1 is SGHVS and CDR2 is FQNEAQ. This CDR3 is 14 amino acids long. Profiled with immunoSEQ multiplex PCR; TCRdb holds only in-frame clones, not every one. The sample yields 300,000 to 450,000 clones, around 89% seen once. The source is a man aged 18 to 29 who had recovered from COVID-19. This sequence joins TRBV7-8 and TRBJ1-1, with TRBD1 as a possible D gene (6 bases). The sequenced material came from PBMCs or T cells enriched from blood (not recorded which). In nucleotides, the CDR3 is TGTGCCAGTTTCCCGGACAGTATGAACACTGAAGCTTTCTTT. Translated, it gives CASFPDSMNTEAFF. Based on the CDR3 plus reference TRBV7-8 and TRBJ1-1, the full variable domain is GAGVSQSPRYKVAKRGQDVALRCDPISGHVSLFWYQQALGQGPEFLTYFQNEAQLDKSGLPSDRFFAERPEGSVSTLKIQRTQQEDSAVYLCASFPDSMNTEAFFGQGTRLTVV.